This is a list of T cell receptor beta chains from one sample in a study of T cells expressing NK-cell markers. TCRdb reanalyzed the 5' RACE reads and collapses them to one entry per CDR3 protein, without DNA. The sample totals 400,000 or so distinct CDR3 sequences. Sequencing used blood T cells: a sorted CD56 or NKG2C T cell subset, CD4+ or CD8+ T cells, or bulk PBMC T cells (not recorded which). The receptors derive from a woman aged 45-65 years in good health. CDR3s include the opening cysteine and the closing phenylalanine or tryptophan.

j_call: TRBJ2-2; v_call: TRBV3-1; cdr3_aa: CASSQDGASGGTGELFF
j_call: TRBJ2-1; v_call: TRBV6-5; cdr3_aa: CASSPGLAGAGLSYNEQFF
j_call: TRBJ1-1; v_call: TRBV20-1; cdr3_aa: CSARDYTQGSPAFF
j_call: TRBJ1-1; v_call: TRBV30; cdr3_aa: CAWRQGRSWAFF
j_call: TRBJ2-1; v_call: TRBV29-1; cdr3_aa: CSLRTGTSYNEQFF
j_call: TRBJ2-1; v_call: TRBV7-9; cdr3_aa: CASRPGLALPNSYNEQFF
j_call: TRBJ2-7; v_call: TRBV7-9; cdr3_aa: CASSPKPSRSYEQYF
j_call: TRBJ2-7; v_call: TRBV5-1; cdr3_aa: CASSLSGGSYLGEQYF
j_call: TRBJ1-1; v_call: TRBV27; cdr3_aa: CASSFRGLNTEAFF
j_call: TRBJ2-2; v_call: TRBV5-1; cdr3_aa: CASSLNQNTGELFF
j_call: TRBJ2-2; v_call: TRBV12-3/TRBV12-4; cdr3_aa: CASPRTGRSGELFF
j_call: TRBJ2-3; v_call: TRBV19; cdr3_aa: CASSTKGSSTDTQYF
j_call: TRBJ2-3; v_call: TRBV18; cdr3_aa: CASSPLTSGSGDTQYF
j_call: TRBJ1-1; v_call: TRBV29-1; cdr3_aa: CSVNRLWGQEAFF
j_call: TRBJ2-2; v_call: TRBV5-1; cdr3_aa: CASSLWPGGGGGELFF
j_call: TRBJ2-3; v_call: TRBV29-1; cdr3_aa: CSVSPSGTGPDTQYF
j_call: TRBJ1-2; v_call: TRBV2; cdr3_aa: CASRDRQVPYGYTF
j_call: TRBJ2-7; v_call: TRBV5-1; cdr3_aa: CASSPGLRAYEQYF
j_call: TRBJ2-1; v_call: TRBV15; cdr3_aa: CATSRDAMTSGSKLDEQFF
j_call: TRBJ2-1; v_call: TRBV7-8; cdr3_aa: CASSLRLAGSQFF
j_call: TRBJ1-2; v_call: TRBV7-9; cdr3_aa: CASSIDRGLPGYTF
j_call: TRBJ2-7; v_call: TRBV12-3/TRBV12-4; cdr3_aa: CASSAWLGYRGEAPYEQYF
j_call: TRBJ2-1; v_call: TRBV4-1; cdr3_aa: CASSQLPGGLNEQFF
j_call: TRBJ2-7; v_call: TRBV19; cdr3_aa: CASSMIRFYEQYF
j_call: TRBJ2-1; v_call: TRBV19; cdr3_aa: CASSTTGPSYNEQFF
j_call: TRBJ2-2; v_call: TRBV20-1; cdr3_aa: CSARKPILGNTGELFF
j_call: TRBJ2-1; v_call: TRBV5-1; cdr3_aa: CASSLGLAGIGDEQFF
j_call: TRBJ1-5; v_call: TRBV12-3/TRBV12-4; cdr3_aa: CASSKGGNSNQPQHF
j_call: TRBJ2-6; v_call: TRBV5-1; cdr3_aa: CASSWGPFVAGATGANVLTF
j_call: TRBJ2-2; v_call: TRBV2; cdr3_aa: CASTQGNLRGELFF
j_call: TRBJ2-2; v_call: TRBV11-2; cdr3_aa: CASSLGASGKVGELFF
j_call: TRBJ2-1; v_call: TRBV7-2; cdr3_aa: CASSFGTSGRDGDEQFF